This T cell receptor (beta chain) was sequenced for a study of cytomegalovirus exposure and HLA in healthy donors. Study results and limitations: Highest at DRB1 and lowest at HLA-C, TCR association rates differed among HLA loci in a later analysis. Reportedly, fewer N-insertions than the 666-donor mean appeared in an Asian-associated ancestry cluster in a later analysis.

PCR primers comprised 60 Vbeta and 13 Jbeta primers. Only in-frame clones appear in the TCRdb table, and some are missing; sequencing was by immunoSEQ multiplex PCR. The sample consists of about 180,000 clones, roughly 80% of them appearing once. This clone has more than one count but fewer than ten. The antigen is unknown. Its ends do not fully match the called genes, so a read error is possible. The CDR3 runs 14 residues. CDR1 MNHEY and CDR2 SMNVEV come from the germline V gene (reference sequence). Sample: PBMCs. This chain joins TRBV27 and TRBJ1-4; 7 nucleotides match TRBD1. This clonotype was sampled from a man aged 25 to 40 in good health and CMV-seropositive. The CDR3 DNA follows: TGTGCCAGCAGGGCCGGGACAGACTATGAGAAACTGTTTTTT. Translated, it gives CASRAGTDYEKLFF. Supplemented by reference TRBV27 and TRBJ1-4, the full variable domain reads EAQVTQNPRYLITVTGKKLTVTCSQNMNHEYMSWYRQDPGLGLRQIYYSMNVEVTDKGDVPEGYKVSRKEKRNFPLILESPSPNQTSLYFCASRAGTDYEKLFFGSGTQLSVL.